Following are 32 T cell receptor beta chains from one sample sequenced in a study of blood T cell repertoires in COVID-19. Only in-frame clones appear in the TCRdb table, and some are missing; sequencing was by immunoSEQ multiplex PCR. Of 200,000 to 250,000 clones listed, roughly 80% are singletons. Sequences were obtained from peripheral blood. The receptors derive from a woman older than 75 with active or convalescent COVID-19.

The table lists this clone with a count of one. J is TRBJ1-4 and V is TRBV5-1; TRBD1 might be the D (6 bases). Per germline, CDR1 SGHRS and CDR2 YFSETQ. Trimming pared 0 bases from V and 0 bases from J, leaving 6 bases between. This CDR3 is 15 amino acids long. The CDR3 protein is CASSLDRATNEKLFF. As DNA, the CDR3 is TGCGCCAGCAGCTTGGACAGGGCAACTAATGAAAAACTGTTTTTT.

The gene calls are TRBV28 and TRBJ2-7; D unresolved. This CDR3 is 14 amino acids long. Germline lookup yields CDR1 MDHEN and CDR2 SYDVKM. V was cut by 3 bases and J by 2 bases, with 11 bases left in between. The CDR3 sequence: CASSFSRFPYEQYF. In nucleotides, the CDR3 is TGTGCCAGCAGTTTTTCTAGATTTCCCTACGAGCAGTACTTC.

The V gene is TRBV20-1, the J gene TRBJ2-1; tentative D call: TRBD1 (5 bases). The CDR3 extends over 14 amino acids. Germline V gene sequence: CDR1 DFQATT, CDR2 SNEGSKA (reference sequence). V was shortened by 3 bases and J by 9 bases, with 18 bases between the two germline ends. The CDR3 DNA reads TGCAGTGCTAGTTCCCAGGGCCTAGGTGGTGAGCAGTTCTTC. Amino acids: CSASSQGLGGEQFF.

The chain recombines TRBV29-1 with TRBJ1-5; 8 nucleotides line up with TRBD1. V shed 7 bases, J shed 7 bases, and the junction held 12 bases outside the gene matches. CDR1 is SQVTM, CDR2 ANQGSEA, per germline. The CDR3 sequence is 14 residues long. The CDR3 DNA is TGCAGCGCTGGACAGGGAACGAGTGGGCAGCCCCAGCATTTT. It translates to CSAGQGTSGQPQHF. Supplemented by reference TRBV29-1 and TRBJ1-5, the full variable domain reads SAVISQKPSRDICQRGTSLTIQCQVDSQVTMMFWYRQQPGQSLTLIATANQGSEATYESGFVIDKFPISRPNLTFSTLTVSNMSPEDSSIYLCSAGQGTSGQPQHFGDGTRLSIL.

As DNA, the CDR3 is TGTGCCAGCAGCTCGACTAGCGGGACGGGAGATACGCAGTATTTT. As protein: CASSSTSGTGDTQYF. The chain carries TRBV7-9 and TRBJ2-3; 11 bases are a match to TRBD2. The CDR3 covers 15 residues. Losses at the gene ends were 4 bases for V and 5 bases for J; bases not matched to a gene: 5. Germline V gene sequence: CDR1 SEHNR, CDR2 FQNEAQ (reference sequence).

The V and J genes are TRBV28 and TRBJ2-7; D call uncertain. The CDR3 runs to 15 residues. In germline, CDR1 is MDHEN, CDR2 SYDVKM. Deletions cut 5 bases from V and 12 bases from J, with 26 bases between. CDR3 nucleotide sequence: TGTGCCAGCAGTCTAAAGACTTCCCCAAACCCCGATCGGTACTTC. Translated: CASSLKTSPNPDRYF.

The V gene is TRBV2, the J gene TRBJ1-6; maybe TRBD1 (6 bases). Germline V lookup: CDR1 SNHLY, CDR2 FYNNEI. This CDR3 has 14 amino acids. V was trimmed by 4 bases and J by 13 bases, leaving 17 bases between them. CDR3 residues: CASSVGQTLTPLHF. CDR3 nucleotides: TGTGCCAGCAGTGTCGGACAGACACTTACTCCCCTCCACTTT.

V is TRBV28 and J is TRBJ2-7; TRBD1 agrees at 11 bases. V gave up 8 bases and J gave up 3 bases; unmatched junction bases: 9. Germline assignment: CDR1 MDHEN and CDR2 SYDVKM. The CDR3 runs to 15 residues. The CDR3 DNA follows: TGTGCCAGCCGAACCGGGACAGGGGGTGTCTACGAGCAGTACTTC. Protein: CASRTGTGGVYEQYF.

The chain joins TRBV28 to TRBJ2-2; no firm D call. Germline V gene sequence: CDR1 MDHEN, CDR2 SYDVKM. V shed 8 bases and J shed 3 bases, with 10 bases lying between them. The CDR3 totals 13 residues. CDR3 amino acids: CASLLRDTGELFF. CDR3 DNA sequence: TGTGCCAGCCTTCTAAGAGACACCGGGGAGCTGTTTTTT.

The rearrangement uses TRBV28 and TRBJ2-1; TRBD2 matches 15 bases. The V gene's germline CDR1 is MDHEN and CDR2 SYDVKM. J lost 9 bases, V lost 4 bases, and 4 bases had no gene match. The CDR3 spans 15 residues. CDR3 DNA sequence: TGTGCCAGCAGTTCCGGGACTAGCGGGAGGTCTGAGCAGTTCTTC. Translated: CASSSGTSGRSEQFF.

The chain combines TRBV10-1 with TRBJ2-2, with D perhaps matching TRBD1 (5 bases). V was clipped by 2 bases and J by 5 bases, with 12 bases between them. Germline loops: CDR1 WNHNN, CDR2 SYGVQD (reference sequence). The CDR3 loop spans 15 amino acids. CDR3 bases: TGCGCCAGCAGTGAGAATCAGGGATGGACCGGGGAGCTGTTTTTT. Translation: CASSENQGWTGELFF.

Details on this clone: The same CDR3 also results from other DNA sequences found in this sample. This CDR3 is CASSRTSGGAGDTQYF. CDR3 sequence (DNA): TGTGCCAGTAGCCGGACTAGCGGGGGGGCCGGGGATACGCAGTATTTT. The V call is TRBV19, the J call TRBJ2-3; 15 nucleotides agree with TRBD2. Germline CDR1 is LNHDA and CDR2 is SQIVND (reference sequence). V lost 6 bases, J lost 6 bases, and 7 bases stayed unmatched. This CDR3 spans 16 amino acids. Supplemented by reference TRBV19 and TRBJ2-3, the full variable domain reads DGGITQSPKYLFRKEGQNVTLSCEQNLNHDAMYWYRQDPGQGLRLIYYSQIVNDFQKGDIAEGYSVSREKKESFPLTVTSAQKNPTAFYLCASSRTSGGAGDTQYFGPGTRLTVL.

This rearrangement joins TRBV5-1 to TRBJ1-4; 7 positions match TRBD1. The CDR3 is 18 residues long. Germline CDR1 SGHRS, CDR2 YFSETQ. V lost 4 bases, J lost 0 bases, and 12 bases stayed unmatched. The CDR3 here is CASSEGTDSKATNEKLFF. DNA of the CDR3: TGCGCCAGCAGCGAAGGGACAGACTCAAAGGCAACTAATGAAAAACTGTTTTTT.

V and J are TRBV4-1 and TRBJ2-3, with D unresolved. The CDR3 contains 16 residues. With 1 base removed from V and 4 bases from J, the gap between germline ends came to 15 bases. Germline CDR1 is MGHRA and CDR2 is YSYEKL. The chain's CDR3 is CASSQVGRRVADTQYF. CDR3 DNA sequence: TGCGCCAGCAGCCAAGTGGGCCGGCGTGTCGCAGATACGCAGTATTTT.

The V call is TRBV5-4, the J call TRBJ1-1; 8 bases are shared with TRBD1. The V segment lost 4 bases and the J segment 5 bases; nucleotides outside the gene matches: 10. CDR1 is SGHNT, CDR2 YYREEE, per germline (reference sequence). This CDR3 is built from 15 residues. This CDR3 reads CASSNGRGQRTEAFF. The CDR3 nucleotides read TGTGCCAGCAGCAATGGCAGGGGGCAAAGAACTGAAGCTTTCTTT.

This chain joins TRBV28 and TRBJ2-7, with TRBD2 identical over 11 bases. In germline, CDR1 is MDHEN, CDR2 SYDVKM. This CDR3 region has 17 residues. The ends lost 3 bases at V and 6 bases at J; junction bases unmatched: 13. CDR3 nucleotides: TGTGCCAGCAGTTTGATTAGCGGGAGGGCCGTTCGCGCCGAGCAGTACTTC. This codes for CASSLISGRAVRAEQYF.

The gene calls are TRBV7-2 and TRBJ2-2; unclear D gene. Trimming stripped 1 base from V and 3 bases from J, with 6 bases between. Germline V CDR1 and CDR2: SGHTA, FQGNSA. CDR3 length: 14 amino acids. CDR3 protein: CASSLVRHTGELFF. In DNA form, the CDR3 reads TGTGCCAGCAGCTTAGTCAGGCACACCGGGGAGCTGTTTTTT.

The table lists this clone with a count of one. The rearrangement uses TRBV5-1 and TRBJ1-3; a weak D match, TRBD1 (6 bases). This CDR3 region has 14 residues. Germline loops: CDR1 SGHRS, CDR2 YFSETQ. With 4 bases removed from V and 4 bases from J, the gap between germline ends came to 12 bases. The CDR3 nucleotides are TGCGCCAGCAGCGAACAGGGCGAAGGAAACACCATATATTTT. It yields the protein CASSEQGEGNTIYF. The full variable domain, its missing parts supplied by reference TRBV5-1 and TRBJ1-3, is KAGVTQTPRYLIKTRGQQVTLSCSPISGHRSVSWYQQTPGQGLQFLFEYFSETQRNKGNFPGRFSGRQFSNSRSEMNVSTLELGDSALYLCASSEQGEGNTIYFGEGSWLTVV.

This clone was seen a handful of times. The chain has TRBV7-8 and TRBJ1-1; D gene ambiguous. Germline-derived CDR1 and CDR2 are SGHVS and FQNEAQ. Trimming took off 6 bases at V and 3 bases at J, with 11 bases between the two ends. This CDR3 region has 13 residues. CDR3 in amino acids: CASRNADYTEAFF. CDR3 in DNA: TGTGCCAGCAGGAACGCCGACTACACTGAAGCTTTCTTT.

V and J are TRBV5-1 and TRBJ2-3, with 9 bases aligning to TRBD1. CDR1 SGHRS and CDR2 YFSETQ come from the germline V gene. The trim removed 3 bases at V and 6 bases at J, leaving 2 bases unmatched. This CDR3 region has 13 residues. The CDR3 DNA sequence: TGCGCCAGCAGCTCGACAGGGGGGGATACGCAGTATTTT. This encodes CASSSTGGDTQYF.

The V gene is TRBV7-9, the J gene TRBJ2-7, with 9 bases that match TRBD1. V gave up 7 bases and J gave up 5 bases; unmatched junction bases: 12. This CDR3 has 15 amino acids. Looked up from germline, CDR1 is SEHNR and CDR2 is FQNEAQ (reference sequence). CDR3 DNA sequence: TGTGCCAGCACCCTCGCGGGACAGGGTACCCACGAGCAGTACTTC. This encodes CASTLAGQGTHEQYF.

This clone was seen a single time. V gene TRBV2 combines with J gene TRBJ2-5; 7 bases are a match to TRBD1. The CDR3 is made up of 15 amino acids. V was pared by 5 bases and J by 5 bases, with 11 bases of the junction left unmatched. Germline CDR1 reads SNHLY; CDR2 reads FYNNEI. CDR3 DNA: TGTGCCAGCAGTAGTTTGACAGGGTTGGAGGAGACCCAGTACTTC. As protein: CASSSLTGLEETQYF.

With respect to this clone: Relative to the germline gene, one junction end is altered; a read error may explain this. The chain carries TRBV6-1 and TRBJ1-6, with D perhaps matching TRBD1 (6 bases). The CDR3 totals 14 residues. Germline lookup yields CDR1 MNHNS and CDR2 SASEGT. CDR3 residues: CASREGQFNSPLHF. In DNA form, the CDR3 reads TGTGCCAGCAGGGAAGGACAGTTTAATTCACCCCTCCACTTT.

This clone showed up just once. The rearrangement links TRBV6-5 to TRBJ1-4; a weak D match, TRBD1 (6 bases). Germline V gene data show CDR1 as MNHEY and CDR2 as SVGAGI. V lost 2 bases, J lost 11 bases, and 15 bases lay in between. The CDR3 sequence is 14 residues long. The CDR3 sequence: CASSYVVGDKKLFF. The DNA for the CDR3 is TGTGCCAGCAGTTACGTAGTCGGGGACAAGAAACTGTTTTTT.

Note on this clone: The junction and the germline gene differ at one end; a read error may be behind it. V usage is TRBV4-1 and J usage is TRBJ2-1, with 10 bases lining up with TRBD2. Germline loops: CDR1 MGHRA, CDR2 YSYEKL. This CDR3 has 16 amino acids. The DNA for the CDR3 is TGCGCCAGCAGCCAAGGAGCGGGGGGGTCCTTCAATGAGCAGTTCTTC. Its protein is CASSQGAGGSFNEQFF.

This clone was counted between two and nine times. The J gene is TRBJ2-1, the V gene TRBV7-8, with 10 bases identical to TRBD2. The trim removed 0 bases at V and 8 bases at J, leaving 10 bases unmatched. Germline values: CDR1 SGHVS, CDR2 FQNEAQ. The CDR3 has 17 residues. The CDR3 bases are TGTGCCAGCAGCTTAGCGAGGCTAGCGGGAGTTGGCGATGAGCAGTTCTTC. The encoded protein is CASSLARLAGVGDEQFF. Together with reference TRBV7-8 and TRBJ2-1, the CDR3 gives the full variable domain: GAGVSQSPRYKVAKRGQDVALRCDPISGHVSLFWYQQALGQGPEFLTYFQNEAQLDKSGLPSDRFFAERPEGSVSTLKIQRTQQEDSAVYLCASSLARLAGVGDEQFFGPGTRLTVL.

The CDR3 here is CASSPIIRGGTEAFF. CDR3 DNA sequence: TGTGCCAGCTCACCAATTATAAGGGGGGGCACTGAAGCTTTCTTT. This sequence joins TRBV18 and TRBJ1-1; D might be TRBD1 (6 bases). This CDR3 has 15 residues. Trimming removed 2 bases at V and 4 bases at J, with 14 bases between. Per germline, CDR1 KGHSH and CDR2 LQKENI.

The V call is TRBV5-4, the J call TRBJ1-1; possibly TRBD1 for D (6 bases). CDR1 and CDR2 (germline): SGHNT, YYREEE (reference sequence). Trimming left V 0 bases short and J 4 bases short, with 10 bases between. The CDR3 has 14 amino acids. The CDR3 coding sequence is TGTGCCAGCAGCTTGGTGGGGGGGGCCACTGAAGCTTTCTTT. Translated: CASSLVGGATEAFF.

The V gene is TRBV7-9, the J gene TRBJ1-5; 7 nucleotides agree with TRBD1. With V trimmed by 8 bases and J by 6 bases, 22 bases remained unmatched. This CDR3 has 18 amino acids. CDR1 and CDR2 (germline): SEHNR, FQNEAQ (reference sequence). The CDR3 protein is CASELYLIRQGISQPQHF. For the CDR3, the DNA is TGTGCCAGCGAGCTTTATCTCATCCGACAGGGAATTAGTCAGCCCCAGCATTTT.

In its sample, this clone was seen a few times. The chain couples TRBV5-1 to TRBJ1-1; a possible D gene is TRBD1 (5 bases). The CDR3 contains 14 residues. Germline V lookup: CDR1 SGHRS, CDR2 YFSETQ. The V end was cut by 2 bases, the J end by 4 bases, with 12 bases between. This CDR3 reads CASSLLGVTTEAFF. The DNA for the CDR3 is TGCGCCAGCAGCTTATTAGGGGTGACCACTGAAGCTTTCTTT.

V and J are TRBV7-9 and TRBJ2-1; D gene uncertain. CDR1 SEHNR and CDR2 FQNEAQ come from the germline V gene (reference sequence). The ends were cut back, 2 bases at V and 0 bases at J, with 14 bases in the middle. This CDR3 has 17 residues. CDR3 amino acids: CASSLPRPASSYNEQFF. The CDR3 nucleotides are TGTGCCAGCAGCTTACCGAGGCCCGCGAGCTCCTACAATGAGCAGTTCTTC.

The rearrangement links TRBV12-3 or TRBV12-4 to TRBJ1-5; perhaps TRBD1 as D (5 bases). The CDR3 runs 13 residues. V lost 5 bases, J lost 4 bases, and 9 bases lay in between. For the CDR3, the DNA is TGTGCCAGCAGTCCTGGGGGGAATCAGCCCCAGCATTTT. Protein sequence: CASSPGGNQPQHF.